These 15 T cell receptor beta chains were sequenced from one sample in a study of blood T cell repertoires in COVID-19. Measured with immunoSEQ multiplex PCR; TCRdb has only the in-frame clones, and not every one. The table has roughly 200,000 clones, approximately 78% seen once; the top ten hold around 2.8%. Sequencing was done on a sample of peripheral blood. Receptors originate from a woman of 80 years or more with active or convalescent COVID-19.

The chain joins TRBV7-6 to TRBJ1-1; tentative D call: TRBD1 (6 bases). Germline lookup yields CDR1 SGHVS and CDR2 FNYEAQ. The CDR3 is 12 amino acids. The ends were cut back, 5 bases at V and 3 bases at J, with 7 bases in the middle. The CDR3 sequence: CASSEGDTEAFF. In nucleotides, the CDR3 is TGTGCCAGCAGCGAGGGGGACACTGAAGCTTTCTTT. Together with reference TRBV7-6 and TRBJ1-1, the CDR3 gives the full variable domain: GAGVSQSPRYKVTKRGQDVALRCDPISGHVSLYWYRQALGQGPEFLTYFNYEAQQDKSGLPNDRFSAERPEGSISTLTIQRTEQRDSAMYRCASSEGDTEAFFGQGTRLTVV.

The chain carries TRBV19 and TRBJ2-3; TRBD2 matches at 12 bases. The CDR3 has 16 residues. CDR1 is LNHDA and CDR2 is SQIVND in the germline V gene (reference sequence). Trimming removed 4 bases from V and 6 bases from J; junction bases left unmatched: 8. CDR3 nucleotide sequence: TGTGCCAGTAGTACCCGAGGACTAGCGGGAAAGGATACGCAGTATTTT. Translated: CASSTRGLAGKDTQYF.

The rearrangement links TRBV10-1 to TRBJ1-2; no reliable D call. This CDR3 region has 13 residues. With 6 bases removed from V and 3 bases from J, the gap between germline ends came to 11 bases. The V gene's germline CDR1 is WNHNN and CDR2 SYGVQD (reference sequence). CDR3 nucleotide sequence: TGCGCCAGCAGGACTGGTGGATACTATGGCTACACCTTC. This codes for CASRTGGYYGYTF.

V usage is TRBV7-9 and J usage is TRBJ1-2; possible D gene TRBD1, 6 bases. The CDR3 loop spans 14 amino acids. Germline CDR1 and CDR2: SEHNR and FQNEAQ (reference sequence). Trimming pared 5 bases from V and 8 bases from J, leaving 18 bases between. CDR3 residues: CASSQIMRTVGYTF. CDR3 bases: TGTGCCAGCAGCCAAATCATGAGGACAGTCGGCTACACCTTC. Full variable domain (missing parts from reference TRBV7-9 and TRBJ1-2): DTGVSQNPRHKITKRGQNVTFRCDPISEHNRLYWYRQTLGQGPEFLTYFQNEAQLEKSRLLSDRFSAERPKGSFSTLEIQRTEQGDSAMYLCASSQIMRTVGYTFGSGTRLTVV.

The chain has TRBV25-1 and TRBJ1-1; 7 bases are a match to TRBD1. The germline V gene encodes CDR1 MGHDK and CDR2 SYGVNS. The V segment lost 1 base and the J segment 1 base; nucleotides outside the gene matches: 3. This CDR3 contains 15 residues. The CDR3 bases are TGTGCCAGCAGTGAATTAAGGACAGGGAACACTGAAGCTTTCTTT. Amino acids: CASSELRTGNTEAFF.

This clone occurred once. The CDR3 DNA reads as TGTGCCAGCAGCTTAGATCACAGCCACACTGAAGCTTTCTTT. It encodes CASSLDHSHTEAFF. The V and J genes are TRBV7-2 and TRBJ1-1; the D is unclear. CDR1 is SGHTA, CDR2 FQGNSA, per germline. The CDR3 has 14 amino acids. Trimming removed 1 base from V and 3 bases from J, with 9 bases in between.

The chain joins TRBV28 to TRBJ2-3, with D possibly matching TRBD2 (6 bases). The V end lost 5 bases, the J end lost 3 bases, and 24 bases lay between the germline ends. The germline V gene encodes CDR1 MDHEN and CDR2 SYDVKM. The CDR3 is 18 amino acids. Written as DNA, the CDR3 is TGTGCCAGCAGTCCATACGGGAGTCTAGTGTCGACAACAGATACGCAGTATTTT. As protein: CASSPYGSLVSTTDTQYF.

The V call is TRBV6-5, the J call TRBJ2-3, with 8 nucleotides matching TRBD1. With 6 bases clipped from V and 4 bases from J, the junction kept 3 bases outside the gene matches. This CDR3 has 13 amino acids. Germline CDR1 is MNHEY and CDR2 is SVGAGI. The CDR3 protein is CASRTGVSDTQYF. CDR3 nucleotides: TGTGCCAGCAGGACAGGGGTGTCAGATACGCAGTATTTT.

This sequence joins TRBV30 and TRBJ1-5; 7 nucleotides match TRBD1. This CDR3 comprises 13 residues. CDR1 is GTSNPN, CDR2 SVGIG, per germline (reference sequence). V lost 5 bases, J lost 1 base, and 2 bases stayed unmatched. The CDR3 is CAWAGGSNQPQHF. The CDR3, as DNA: TGTGCCTGGGCAGGGGGAAGCAATCAGCCCCAGCATTTT.

This clone has just a few counts. The rearrangement links TRBV28 to TRBJ1-6; D gene ambiguous. The CDR3 is 14 amino acids. With 3 bases removed from V and 8 bases from J, the gap between germline ends came to 11 bases. CDR1 is MDHEN and CDR2 is SYDVKM in the germline V gene. Here the CDR3 reads CASSFWQFHSPLHF. In nucleotides, the CDR3 is TGTGCCAGCAGTTTTTGGCAGTTCCATTCACCCCTCCACTTT.

The gene calls are TRBV12-5 and TRBJ1-2, with 8 nucleotides matching TRBD1. Germline CDR1 reads LGHNT; CDR2 reads FRNRAP. V lost 0 bases and J lost 4; bases outside the gene matches: 7. The CDR3 runs to 16 residues. The CDR3 DNA reads TGTGCTAGTGGTTTGGTAATCGGACAGGGTGGCTATGGCTACACCTTC. It translates to CASGLVIGQGGYGYTF.

The chain employs TRBV6-2 or TRBV6-3 and TRBJ2-1; possible D gene TRBD2, 5 bases. CDR3 length equals 15 residues. The germline gives CDR1 MNHEY, CDR2 SVGEGT. V was clipped by 6 bases and J by 4 bases, with 16 bases between them. The CDR3 region is CASSTRLRPYNEQFF. For the CDR3, the DNA is TGTGCCAGCAGCACCCGACTACGTCCGTACAATGAGCAGTTCTTC.

In its sample, this clone was seen a few times. The chain recombines TRBV3-1 (or the pseudogene TRBV3-2) with TRBJ1-5; tentatively, D is TRBD1 (5 bases). Trimming took 0 bases from V and 9 from J, leaving 15 bases between them. CDR3 length equals 15 residues. The germline gives CDR1 LGHDT, CDR2 YNNKEL (reference sequence). CDR3 sequence reads: CASSQDTQAIRPQHF. The CDR3 nucleotides are TGTGCCAGCAGCCAAGATACACAGGCCATCCGGCCCCAGCATTTT.

The rearrangement uses TRBV28 and TRBJ2-7; 7 bases align to TRBD1. CDR1 MDHEN and CDR2 SYDVKM come from the germline V gene. The CDR3 spans 14 residues. J gave up 2 bases and V 3 bases, and 4 bases lay outside the gene matches. The CDR3 protein is CASSFLQGTYEQYF. The CDR3 nucleotides are TGTGCCAGCAGTTTTTTACAGGGGACCTACGAGCAGTACTTC.

The genes are TRBV10-2 and TRBJ1-6, with 9 positions matching TRBD1. V shed 5 bases, J shed 9 bases, and the junction held 5 bases outside the gene matches. The germline V gene encodes CDR1 WSHSY and CDR2 SAAADI. This CDR3 contains 14 residues. CDR3 in DNA: TGCGCCAGCAGTCCGGGACAGGGAGGTTCACCCCTCCACTTT. It encodes CASSPGQGGSPLHF.